This TCR beta chain is from a study of vaccination effects on CD4 cells after COVID-19 (dated by TCRdb to 2021 to 2024). Some background on the complete study: Participants received two doses of either the BNT162b2 or the mRNA-1273 mRNA SARS-CoV-2 vaccine. SARS-CoV-2 spike-specific CD4+ TCR repertoires were compared before and after mRNA vaccination in COVID-19 convalescent patients and in infection-naive vaccine recipients. Cultures from other donors in the study were sequenced with the Oncomine TCR Beta short-read assay on an Illumina iSeq 100. A total of 10 COVID-19 convalescent patients and a few SARS-CoV-2-naive healthy vaccine recipients were included in the full study. Pre-vaccine samples were drawn from two convalescent patients 16 days and one week before the first dose, at 142 and 148 days after COVID-19 diagnosis. Here is what the overall study found, with its caveats: In convalescent patients, the post-vaccine spike-reactive repertoire was composed mainly of new vaccine-induced clones that were largely distinct from infection-induced clones. Limitations of the study were the small number of convalescent patients and the absence of early post-infection timepoints. At late post-vaccination timepoints, both infection-induced and vaccine-induced clones showed marked clonal contraction, consistent with waning T cell responses.

Per the germline V gene, SNHLY is the CDR1 and FYNNEI is the CDR2. Trimming removed 6 bases from V and 6 bases from J, leaving 12 bases between the germline ends. The CDR3 contains 13 residues, cysteine and phenylalanine counted. The read is trimmed to its CDR3 DNA, 39 bases read in frame from base 1. For this clone: There is no known antigen for this receptor. No base quality values were provided; no much bigger clone lies one nucleotide off.

The ViraFEST assay stimulated PBMC with viral peptide pools and then used TCR sequencing to identify antigen-specific CD4+ T cell clonotypes by expansion. After approximately eleven days of culture, CD4+ T cells were isolated with the EasySep CD4+ T cell isolation kit. Convalescent patients had PCR-confirmed SARS-CoV-2 infection between March and December 2020, before Alpha, Beta and Delta variants emerged in the United States. Roughly 1.9 million PBMC per well were cultured with 9 to 10 ug/ml peptides in IMDM containing around 5.3% human AB serum, about 9 IU/ml IL-2 and gentamicin. An HIV-1 Nef peptide pool was used as the negative control culture condition. Half of the culture medium was replaced with fresh IL-2-containing medium on days 3 and 7. Unless noted otherwise, every peptide stimulation condition was cultured in triplicate wells. Using Ficoll-Paque Plus gradient centrifugation, PBMC were separated from whole blood and then either used fresh or cryopreserved at -140C. The QIAamp micro DNA kit was used to extract genomic DNA from the cultured CD4+ T cells.

Library creation used the immunoSEQ multiplex PCR assay. TCR beta CDR3 sequencing was performed on DNA from the cultured, isolated CD4+ T cells. On the study's bioinformatics: Non-productive TCR sequences were removed, reads were trimmed to the CDR3 region, and CDR3s of at least 7 amino acids were retained. Antigen-specific clonotypes were identified with the MANAFEST web app by comparing expansion in peptide wells against reference cultures. To be called positive, a clone needed expansion at FDR<0.05 compared with the reference and with all other wells, an odds ratio greater than 5, and a frequency greater than 0.1% in two replicate wells. A clonotype was defined as cross-reactive if the clonotype was significantly expanded both in SARS-CoV-2 spike wells and in at least one common cold coronavirus spike condition. CDR3 similarity was assessed by Levenshtein distance with the stringdist R package, and unrooted trees were built with ape in R 3.6.1. Here the immuneACCESS table is served through TCRdb, limited to in-frame sequences with V and J called. Missing clones are a known gap in these copies; in checked studies unresolved V genes cover under half, and the rest lacks a known reason. V and J calls and clone size are given by that table; D and trimming were obtained from the DNA. The table for this sample lists about 70,000 clones; 73% of them were counted only once. The top ten clones comprise about 5% of the sample.

The source material was CD4+ T cells from PBMCs cultured with HIV peptides, sampled before COVID-19 vaccination. The sample's cell subset or site label, in plain terms: HIV-1 Nef peptide pool negative control/reference culture. This chain is built from TRBV2 and TRBJ1-5; matching of 6 bases hints at TRBD1 as the D gene. The receptor comes from a human donor who had a prior SARS-CoV-2 infection. For the CDR3, the sequence is CASSSGVGQPQHF. In nucleotides, the sequence is TGTGCCAGCAGCTCAGGGGTGGGTCAGCCCCAGCATTTT.